This T cell receptor (beta chain) was captured by sequencing in a study of T cells in women clearing cervical HPV infection. Study overall: Only a few women had HLA typing results available. Study-wide results and limits: Timing of associations relative to infection is unclear; T-cell subsets were not isolated.

Dot-blot hybridization genotyped cervical HPV amplified with MY09/MY11 PCR. The CDR3 consists of 13 residues. V shed 7 bases and J shed 0 bases, with 10 bases lying between them. Germline values: CDR1 SQVTM, CDR2 ANQGSEA. Data came from immunoSEQ multiplex PCR; TCRdb stores just in-frame clones and leaves some out. This table holds tens of thousands of clones. As regards this clone: Its target is unknown. The CDR3 is cut off 3 residues early in the read; its end comes from the germline J gene.

The source of this sequence is a woman between 18 and 75 years old with a cervical HPV16 infection that either progressed to CIN3+ or cleared (not recorded which). Sequencing was performed on blood buffy coat. The V gene is TRBV29-1, the J gene TRBJ2-1; D perhaps matches TRBD2 (6 bases). The CDR3 spells CSAWTISYNEQFF. Incomplete CDR3 DNA: TGCAGCGCTTGGACTATCTCCTACAATGAG.